This TCR beta chain originates from a study of CD8+CD57+ T cells in acquired aplastic anemia (dated by TCRdb to 2016 to 2018). For the study in its entirety: On average, sorted CD4+ and CD8+ cells yielded approximately 3 ug of extracted DNA, with a range of roughly 0.19 to 27.4 ug. CD8+CD57+ expansion was defined as a frequency above the mean frequency observed in healthy subjects. Points the paper makes about the study in general: CD8+ Simpson's diversity did not differ significantly between patients and healthy controls (P=0.060). Fewer than 35 CD8+ CDR3 sequences were found to be shared between patients and controls, but these sequences appeared to be highly expressed in patients and within the immunodominant clones of the patients.

The germline V gene (reference sequence) specifies DFQATT as CDR1 and SNEGSKA as CDR2. Inclusive of the bounding cysteine and phenylalanine, the CDR3 is 15 residues long. Kept here is only the CDR3 DNA, which spans 45 bases and is read in frame from base 1. This clonotype was seen only once. Its antigen target is currently unknown. Compared with germline, one end of the junction differs, possibly owing to a read error. Patients chosen for sequencing had shown expansion of CD8+CD57+ cells by flow cytometry. Every patient had a diagnosis of severe acquired aplastic anemia based on International Study of Aplastic Anemia and Agranulocytosis and Camitta criteria. Patients had received no therapy at the time of blood sampling. In the study, sorted CD4+ and CD8+ blood T cells from patients with severe aplastic anemia and from healthy subjects underwent deep sequencing of TCR repertoires. In the USA, patient enrollment took place under clinicaltrials.gov protocols 00001620, 01623167, 00001397, 00071045, 00081523 and 00961064. Ficoll-Paque density gradient centrifugation was used to isolate peripheral blood mononuclear cells. Before DNA extraction, CD4+ and CD8+ T cells were sorted with FACS or magnetic beads.

Genomic DNA was used as template for profiling of TCR beta VDJ combinations and CDR3 sequences. An Illumina HiSeq 2000 was the platform used for TCR repertoire sequencing. The paper's processing steps were these. TRBV/TRBJ rearrangement plots, CDR3 size and DJ length profiles, and Simpson's diversity index were used to assess repertoires. The most abundant DNA sequence in the deep sequencing data was taken as the immunodominant clone. CDR3 amino acid sequences were checked for sharing across subjects and were also compared against the VDJdb database and published repertoires. The raw public reads went through TCRdb reprocessing: fastp at Q25, MiXCR clone calling, in-frame beta chains kept. Each record represents a unique CDR3 protein, reported with the most common genes and DNA among its rows. These V and J calls are TCRdb output, not the study's own analysis. Within this sample are just over 450,000 distinct CDR3 sequences, with approximately 33% of them counted one time only. The top ten clonotypes cover under 0.95% of the sample.

Sequenced input: sorted CD4+, CD8+, or CD8+CD57+ T cells (not recorded which) from PBMCs. The sequence is built from TRBV20-1 and TRBJ1-3; the D gene is perhaps TRBD1, from 6 matching bases. This sequence was found in a human donor with aplastic anemia. The bases read TGCGGTGCTAGAGATCGTATAACAGGGGGAAACACCATATATTTT. The translation is CGARDRITGGNTIYF.